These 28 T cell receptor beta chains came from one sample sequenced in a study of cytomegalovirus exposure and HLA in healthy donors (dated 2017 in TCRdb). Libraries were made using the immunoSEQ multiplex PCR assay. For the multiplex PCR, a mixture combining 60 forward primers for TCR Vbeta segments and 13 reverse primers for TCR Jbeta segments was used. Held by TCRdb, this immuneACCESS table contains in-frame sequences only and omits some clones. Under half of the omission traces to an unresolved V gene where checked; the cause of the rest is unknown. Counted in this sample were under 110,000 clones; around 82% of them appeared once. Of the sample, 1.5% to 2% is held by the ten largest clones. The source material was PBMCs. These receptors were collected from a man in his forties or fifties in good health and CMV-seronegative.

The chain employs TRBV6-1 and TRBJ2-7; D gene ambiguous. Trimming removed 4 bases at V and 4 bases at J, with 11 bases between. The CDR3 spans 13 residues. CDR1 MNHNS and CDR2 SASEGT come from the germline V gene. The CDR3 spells CASSVETLYEQYF. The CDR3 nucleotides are TGTGCCAGCAGTGTTGAGACTTTATACGAGCAGTACTTC.

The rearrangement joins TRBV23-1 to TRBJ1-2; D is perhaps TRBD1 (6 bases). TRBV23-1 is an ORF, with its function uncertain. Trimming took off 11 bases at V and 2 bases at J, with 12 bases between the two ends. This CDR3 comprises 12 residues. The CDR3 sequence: CAAYRENYGYTF. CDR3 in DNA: TGCGCCGCCTACAGGGAGAACTATGGCTACACCTTC.

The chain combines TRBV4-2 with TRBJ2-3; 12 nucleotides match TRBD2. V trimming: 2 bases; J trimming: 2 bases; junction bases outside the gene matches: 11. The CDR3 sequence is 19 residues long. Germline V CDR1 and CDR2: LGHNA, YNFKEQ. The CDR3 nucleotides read TGTGCCAGCAGCCAATCGAGGACTAGCGGGGCGATAATCACAGATACGCAGTATTTT. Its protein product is CASSQSRTSGAIITDTQYF.

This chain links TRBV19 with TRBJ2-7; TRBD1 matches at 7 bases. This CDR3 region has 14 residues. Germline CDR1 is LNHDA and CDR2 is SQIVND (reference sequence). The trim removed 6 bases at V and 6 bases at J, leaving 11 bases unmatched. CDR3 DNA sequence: TGTGCCAGTAGCCGGGGACAGAGGGCCACCGAGCAGTACTTC. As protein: CASSRGQRATEQYF.

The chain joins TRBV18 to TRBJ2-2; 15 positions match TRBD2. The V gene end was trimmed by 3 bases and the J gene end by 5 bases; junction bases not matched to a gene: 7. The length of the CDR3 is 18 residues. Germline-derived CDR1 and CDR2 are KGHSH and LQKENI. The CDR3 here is CASSPPGLAGGMTGELFF. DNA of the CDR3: TGTGCCAGCTCACCCCCCGGACTAGCGGGGGGGATGACCGGGGAGCTGTTTTTT.

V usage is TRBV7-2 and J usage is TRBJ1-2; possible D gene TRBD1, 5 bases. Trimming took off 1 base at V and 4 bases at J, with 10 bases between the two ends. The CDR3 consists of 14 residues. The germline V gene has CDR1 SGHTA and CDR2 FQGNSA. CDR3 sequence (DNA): TGTGCCAGCAGCTTAGGACTCCAGGGCTATGGCTACACCTTC. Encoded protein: CASSLGLQGYGYTF.

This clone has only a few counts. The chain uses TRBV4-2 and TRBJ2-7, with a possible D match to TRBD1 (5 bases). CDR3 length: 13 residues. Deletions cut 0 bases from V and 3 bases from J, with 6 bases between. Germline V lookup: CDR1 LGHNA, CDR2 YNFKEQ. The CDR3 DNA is TGTGCCAGCAGCCAAGATCAGGGCTACGAGCAGTACGTC. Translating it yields CASSQDQGYEQYV.

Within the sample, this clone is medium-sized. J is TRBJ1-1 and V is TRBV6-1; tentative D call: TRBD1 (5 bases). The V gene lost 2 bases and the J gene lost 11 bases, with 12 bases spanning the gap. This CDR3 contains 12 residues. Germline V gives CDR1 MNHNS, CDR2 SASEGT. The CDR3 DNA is TGTGCCAGCAGTGAATGGAGACAGTATGCTTTCTTT. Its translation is CASSEWRQYAFF.

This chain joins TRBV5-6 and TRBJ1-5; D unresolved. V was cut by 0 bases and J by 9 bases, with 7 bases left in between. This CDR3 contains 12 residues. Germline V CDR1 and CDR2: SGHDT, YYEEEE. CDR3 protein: CASSLAGRPQHF. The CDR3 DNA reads TGTGCCAGCAGCTTGGCGGGGAGGCCCCAGCATTTT.

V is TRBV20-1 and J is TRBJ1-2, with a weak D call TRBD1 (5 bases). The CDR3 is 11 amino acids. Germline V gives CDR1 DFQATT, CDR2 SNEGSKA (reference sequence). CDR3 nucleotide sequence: TGCAGAAGGGAGGGGACCGATGGCTACACCTTC. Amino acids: CRREGTDGYTF.

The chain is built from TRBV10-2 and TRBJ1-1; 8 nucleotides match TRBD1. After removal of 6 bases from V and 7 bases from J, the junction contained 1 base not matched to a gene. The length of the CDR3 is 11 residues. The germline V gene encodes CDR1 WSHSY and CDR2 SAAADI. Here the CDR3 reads CASRQGGEAFF. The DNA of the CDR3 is TGCGCCAGCAGACAGGGGGGTGAAGCTTTCTTT.

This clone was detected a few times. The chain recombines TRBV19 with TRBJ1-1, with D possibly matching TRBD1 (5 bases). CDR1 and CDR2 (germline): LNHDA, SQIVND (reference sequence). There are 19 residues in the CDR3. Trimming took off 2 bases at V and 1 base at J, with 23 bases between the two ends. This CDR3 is CASSIKYRGRERGNTEAFF. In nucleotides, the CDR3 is TGTGCCAGTAGTATAAAGTACCGGGGGAGGGAACGAGGGAACACTGAAGCTTTCTTT.

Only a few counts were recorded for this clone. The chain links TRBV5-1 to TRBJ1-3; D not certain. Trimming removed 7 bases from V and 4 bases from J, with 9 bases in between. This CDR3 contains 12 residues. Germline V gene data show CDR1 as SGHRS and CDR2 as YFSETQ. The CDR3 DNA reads TGCGCCAGCCGTGACTCCGGAAACACCATATATTTT. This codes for CASRDSGNTIYF.

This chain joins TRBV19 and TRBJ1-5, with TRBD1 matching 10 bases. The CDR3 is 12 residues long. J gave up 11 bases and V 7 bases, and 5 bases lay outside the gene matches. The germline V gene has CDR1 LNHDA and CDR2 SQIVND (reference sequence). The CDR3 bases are TGTGCCAGTAAGGGACAGGGGTTTACCCAGCATTTT. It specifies CASKGQGFTQHF.

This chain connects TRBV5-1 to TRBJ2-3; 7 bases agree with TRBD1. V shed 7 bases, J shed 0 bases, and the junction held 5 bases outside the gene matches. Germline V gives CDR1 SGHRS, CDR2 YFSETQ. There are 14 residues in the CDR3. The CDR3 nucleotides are TGCGCCAGCTTTGGGACAGACAGCACAGATACGCAGTATTTT. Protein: CASFGTDSTDTQYF.

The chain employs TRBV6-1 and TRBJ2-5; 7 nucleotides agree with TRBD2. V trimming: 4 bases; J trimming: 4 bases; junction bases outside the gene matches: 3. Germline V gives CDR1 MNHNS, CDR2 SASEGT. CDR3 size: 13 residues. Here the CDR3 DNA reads TGTGCCAGCAGTGGAACTAGCGTAGAGACCCAGTACTTC. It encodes CASSGTSVETQYF.

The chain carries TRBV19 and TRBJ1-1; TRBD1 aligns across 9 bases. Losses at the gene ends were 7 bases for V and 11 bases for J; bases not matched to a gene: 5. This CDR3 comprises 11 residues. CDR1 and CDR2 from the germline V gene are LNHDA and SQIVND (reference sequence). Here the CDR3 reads CASKQGARAFF. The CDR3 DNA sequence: TGTGCCAGTAAACAGGGGGCTCGGGCTTTCTTT.

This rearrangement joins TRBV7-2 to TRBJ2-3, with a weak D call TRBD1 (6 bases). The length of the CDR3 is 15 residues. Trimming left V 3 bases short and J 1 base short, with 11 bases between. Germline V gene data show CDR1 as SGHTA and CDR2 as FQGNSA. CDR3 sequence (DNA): TGTGCCAGCAGCTTTTACAGGGTGGGCACAGATACGCAGTATTTT. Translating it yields CASSFYRVGTDTQYF.

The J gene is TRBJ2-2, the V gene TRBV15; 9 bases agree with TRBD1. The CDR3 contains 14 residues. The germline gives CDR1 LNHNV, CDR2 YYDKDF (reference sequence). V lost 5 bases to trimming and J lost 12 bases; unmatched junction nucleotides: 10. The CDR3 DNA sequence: TGTGCCACCAGCCCGGGACAGGGAGGCAGGAAGCTGTTTTTT. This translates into CATSPGQGGRKLFF.

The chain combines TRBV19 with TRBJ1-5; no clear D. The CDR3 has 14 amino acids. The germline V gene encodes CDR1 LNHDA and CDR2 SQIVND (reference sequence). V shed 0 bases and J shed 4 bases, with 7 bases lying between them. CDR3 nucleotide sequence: TGTGCCAGTAGTATAGAGTACAGAAATCAGCCCCAGCATTTT. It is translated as CASSIEYRNQPQHF. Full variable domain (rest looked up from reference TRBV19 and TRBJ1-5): DGGITQSPKYLFRKEGQNVTLSCEQNLNHDAMYWYRQDPGQGLRLIYYSQIVNDFQKGDIAEGYSVSREKKESFPLTVTSAQKNPTAFYLCASSIEYRNQPQHFGDGTRLSIL.

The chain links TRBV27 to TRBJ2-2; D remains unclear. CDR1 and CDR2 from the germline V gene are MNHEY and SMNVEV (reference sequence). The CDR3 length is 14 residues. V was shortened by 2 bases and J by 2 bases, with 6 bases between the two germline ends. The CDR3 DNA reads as TGTGCCAGCAGTTTACTAGTAAACACCGGGGAGCTGTTTTTT. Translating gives CASSLLVNTGELFF.

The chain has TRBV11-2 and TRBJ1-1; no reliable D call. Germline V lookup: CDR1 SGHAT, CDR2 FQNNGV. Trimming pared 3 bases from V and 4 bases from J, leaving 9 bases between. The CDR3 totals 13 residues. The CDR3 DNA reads TGTGCCAGCAGCTTTCAATCGGGCACTGAAGCTTTCTTT. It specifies CASSFQSGTEAFF.

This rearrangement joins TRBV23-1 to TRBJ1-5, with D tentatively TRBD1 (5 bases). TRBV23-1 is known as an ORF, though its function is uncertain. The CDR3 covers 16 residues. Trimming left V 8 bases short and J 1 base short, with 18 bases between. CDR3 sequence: CASWVGGTESNQPQHF. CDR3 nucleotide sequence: TGCGCCAGCTGGGTGGGGGGGACCGAGAGCAATCAGCCCCAGCATTTT.

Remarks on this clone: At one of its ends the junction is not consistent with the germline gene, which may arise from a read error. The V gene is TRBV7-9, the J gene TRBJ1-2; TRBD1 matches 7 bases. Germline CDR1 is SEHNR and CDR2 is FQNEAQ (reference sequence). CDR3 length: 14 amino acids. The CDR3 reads CSSSSEGQSYGYTF. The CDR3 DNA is TGTTCCAGCAGCTCCGAGGGACAGTCCTATGGCTACACCTTC.

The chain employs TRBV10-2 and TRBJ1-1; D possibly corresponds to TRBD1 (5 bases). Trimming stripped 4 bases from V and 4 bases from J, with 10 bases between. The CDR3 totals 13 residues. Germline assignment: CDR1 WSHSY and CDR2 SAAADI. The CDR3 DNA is TGCGCCAGCAGTGTTGGGGGGAGCACTGAAGCTTTCTTT. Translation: CASSVGGSTEAFF.

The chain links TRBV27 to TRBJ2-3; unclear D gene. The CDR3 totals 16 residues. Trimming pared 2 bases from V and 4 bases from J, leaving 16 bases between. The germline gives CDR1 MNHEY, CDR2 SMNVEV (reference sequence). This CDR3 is CASSLLTPNGPDTQYF. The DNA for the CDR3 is TGTGCCAGCAGTTTACTAACCCCCAATGGGCCAGATACGCAGTATTTT.

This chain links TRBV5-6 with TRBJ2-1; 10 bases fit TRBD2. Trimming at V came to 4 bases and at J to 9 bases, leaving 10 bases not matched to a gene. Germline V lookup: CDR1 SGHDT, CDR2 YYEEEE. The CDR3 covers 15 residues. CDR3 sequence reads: CASSPQAGGSGEQFF. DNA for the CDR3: TGTGCCAGCAGCCCTCAAGCGGGGGGGTCAGGTGAGCAGTTCTTC.

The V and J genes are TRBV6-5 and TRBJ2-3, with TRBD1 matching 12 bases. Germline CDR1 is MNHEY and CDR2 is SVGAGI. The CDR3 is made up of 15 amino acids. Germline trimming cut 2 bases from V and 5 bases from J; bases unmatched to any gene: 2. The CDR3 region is CASSYGTGGVDTQYF. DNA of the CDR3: TGTGCCAGCAGTTACGGGACAGGGGGCGTAGATACGCAGTATTTT.